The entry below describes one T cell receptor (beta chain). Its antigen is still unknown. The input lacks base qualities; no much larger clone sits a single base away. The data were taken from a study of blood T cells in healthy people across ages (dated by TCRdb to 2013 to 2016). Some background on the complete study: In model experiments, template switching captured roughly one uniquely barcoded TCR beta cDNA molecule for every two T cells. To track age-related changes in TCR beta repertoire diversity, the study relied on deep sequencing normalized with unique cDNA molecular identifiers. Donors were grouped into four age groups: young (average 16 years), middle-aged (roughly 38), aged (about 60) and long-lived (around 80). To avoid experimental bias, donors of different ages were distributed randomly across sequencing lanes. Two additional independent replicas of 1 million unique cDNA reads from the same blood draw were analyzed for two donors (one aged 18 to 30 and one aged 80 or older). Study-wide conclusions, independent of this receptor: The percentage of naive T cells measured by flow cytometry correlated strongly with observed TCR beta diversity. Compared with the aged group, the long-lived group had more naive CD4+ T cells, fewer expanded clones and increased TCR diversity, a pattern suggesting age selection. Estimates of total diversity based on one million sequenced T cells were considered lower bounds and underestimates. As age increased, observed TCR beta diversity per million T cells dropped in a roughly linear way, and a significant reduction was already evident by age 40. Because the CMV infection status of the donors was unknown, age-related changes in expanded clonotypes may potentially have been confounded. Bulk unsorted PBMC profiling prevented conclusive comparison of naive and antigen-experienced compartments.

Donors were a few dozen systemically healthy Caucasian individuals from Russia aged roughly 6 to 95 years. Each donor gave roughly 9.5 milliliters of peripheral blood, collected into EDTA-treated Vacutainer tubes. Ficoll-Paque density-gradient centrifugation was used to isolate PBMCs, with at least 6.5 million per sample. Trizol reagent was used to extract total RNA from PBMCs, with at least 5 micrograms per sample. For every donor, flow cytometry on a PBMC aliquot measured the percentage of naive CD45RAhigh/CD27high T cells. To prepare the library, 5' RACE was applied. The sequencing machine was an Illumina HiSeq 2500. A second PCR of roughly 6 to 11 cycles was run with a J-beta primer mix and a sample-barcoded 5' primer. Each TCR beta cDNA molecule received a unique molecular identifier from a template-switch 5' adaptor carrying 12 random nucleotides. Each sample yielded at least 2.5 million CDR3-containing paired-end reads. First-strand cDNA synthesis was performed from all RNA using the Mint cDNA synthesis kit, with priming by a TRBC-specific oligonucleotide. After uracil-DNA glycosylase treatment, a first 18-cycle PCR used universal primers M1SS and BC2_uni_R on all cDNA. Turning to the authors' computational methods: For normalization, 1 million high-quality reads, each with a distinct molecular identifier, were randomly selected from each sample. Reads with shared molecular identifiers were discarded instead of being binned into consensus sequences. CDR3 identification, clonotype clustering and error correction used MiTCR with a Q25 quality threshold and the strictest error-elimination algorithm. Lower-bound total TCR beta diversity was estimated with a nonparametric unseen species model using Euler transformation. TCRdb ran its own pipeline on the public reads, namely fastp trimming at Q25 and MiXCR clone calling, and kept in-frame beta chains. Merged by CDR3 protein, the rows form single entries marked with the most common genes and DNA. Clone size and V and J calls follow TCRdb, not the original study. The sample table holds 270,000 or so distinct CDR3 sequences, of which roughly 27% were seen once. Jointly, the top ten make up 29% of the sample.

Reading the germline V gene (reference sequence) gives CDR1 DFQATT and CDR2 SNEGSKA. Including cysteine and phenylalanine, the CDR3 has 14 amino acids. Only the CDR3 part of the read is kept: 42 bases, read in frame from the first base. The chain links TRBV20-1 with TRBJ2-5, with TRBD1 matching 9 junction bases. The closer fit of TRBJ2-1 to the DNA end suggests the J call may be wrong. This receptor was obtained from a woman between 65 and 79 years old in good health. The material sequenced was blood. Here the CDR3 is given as CSAKDRGGINEQFF. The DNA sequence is TGCAGTGCTAAGGACAGGGGAGGTATCAATGAGCAGTTCTTC.